The TCR beta chain under discussion was sequenced for a study of regulatory T cells in long-lasting Graves disease. The overall study: Recently diagnosed Graves' patients had received antithyroid drugs for under 3 months.

The sample's time point: newly diagnosed GD, antithyroid drugs for less than 3 months. The TCR library used RNA extracted from PBMCs. The peripheral blood volume drawn was about 9 milliliters, and it was collected into EDTA tubes. CDR3 length: 17 amino acids. V dropped 5 bases and J dropped 5; count of bases not matched to a gene: 15. Germline assignment: CDR1 DFQATT and CDR2 SNEGSKA (reference sequence). Investigators prepared the TCR beta libraries by applying iRepertoire HTBI primers and Arm-PCR of CDR3 regions. TCRdb passed the multiplex PCR reads through MiXCR, listing each CDR3 protein once. The sample consists of some 500,000 distinct CDR3 sequences, roughly 14% of them appearing once. This clonotype was seen repeatedly, ten times or more. The same specimen was also included in a second study, on T cells in Graves' hyperthyroidism and ophthalmopathy.

This receptor was obtained from a man aged 25-45 years with Graves disease. The chain employs TRBV20-1 and TRBJ2-1; 10 bases align to TRBD2. The input for sequencing was peripheral blood mononuclear cells (PBMCs), taken at new diagnosis, from a patient treated with antithyroid drugs. CDR3 DNA: TGCAGTGCTGGGGAGGTAGCGGGAGGCCCTGAGAACAATGAGCAGTTCTTC. Protein sequence: CSAGEVAGGPENNEQFF.